This T cell receptor (beta chain) was captured by sequencing in a study of blood T cell repertoires in COVID-19. Study as a whole: The study drew acute and convalescent COVID-19 samples from the United States, Italy and Spain. Nucleic acid was either cDNA or gDNA, and it came from T cells, B-cell-depleted T cells, or PBMCs.

This clone was observed a single time. Each participant's cohort was designated according to participant-reported clinical history. In the authors' methods: Amplified reference gene primers provided the basis for estimating nucleated cell counts. Libraries were prepared by immunoSEQ multiplex PCR; TCRdb keeps only in-frame clonotypes and omits some of them. The V and J calls and clone size come from that table; D and trimming were worked out from the DNA. The table lists a few hundred thousand clones, approximately 86% of them singletons. The CDR3 has 17 amino acids. Germline-derived CDR1 and CDR2 are SEHNR and FQNEAQ (reference sequence). The ends lost 5 bases at V and 3 bases at J; junction bases unmatched: 10.

Source material: PBMCs or T cells enriched from blood (not recorded which). This TCR came from a woman aged 40 to 50 with acute COVID-19. V gene TRBV7-9 combines with J gene TRBJ2-1, with 10 nucleotides matching TRBD1. This CDR3 reads CASSRDRGGLIYNEQFF. The CDR3 coding sequence is TGTGCCAGCAGCCGGGACAGGGGAGGGTTAATCTACAATGAGCAGTTCTTC.